This entry describes one T cell receptor beta chain. Antigen: not known. These data belong to a study of Ad26.COV2.S vaccination and SARS-CoV-2 variants. Whole-study results and caveats: The authors reported substantial breadth in spike-specific CD8+ and CD4+ T cell responses after vaccination. Analyses of TCR breadth and depth may have underestimated total T cell responses. Across vaccine and placebo recipients, the breadth of non-spike TCRs was similar.

The germline V gene has CDR1 MDHEN and CDR2 SYDVKM. Trimming left V 4 bases short and J 4 bases short, with 17 bases between. The CDR3 is 15 amino acids. Treatment denoted: roughly 19 received Ad26.COV2.S at low or high dose, single or two shots; about 5 received placebo; per-sample allocation not given. Following the first vaccine or placebo injection, samples were taken on day 63. At a Boston site, the person donating was an adult of 18-55 years. Some clones are missing from TCRdb's copy, which holds only in-frame ones; the method was immunoSEQ multiplex PCR. The sample holds 350,000 to 450,000 clones, around 86% seen once.

This sequence originates from a person between 18 and 65 years old who received the Ad26.COV2.S COVID-19 vaccine or a placebo. This specimen consisted of peripheral blood, obtained in a trial of Ad26.COV2.S vaccine versus placebo. This chain connects TRBV28 to TRBJ2-7; D perhaps matches TRBD2 (6 bases). In DNA form, the CDR3 reads TGTGCCAGCAGTTCCGATAGCGGTGGGGGATACGAGCAGTACTTC. Residues: CASSSDSGGGYEQYF.